These 12 T cell receptor beta chains were all obtained from the same sample, sequenced in a study of identical twins. One entry per CDR3 protein, called by TCRdb with MiXCR from the 5' RACE reads. The repertoire holds 450,000 or so distinct CDR3 sequences, roughly 24% seen once, with over 2.5% in the top ten. These same records also appear under a second study, on T cells expressing NK-cell markers.

The sample comprised CD4+ T cells sorted from blood. Every receptor here comes from a woman aged 18-29 years in good health.

The V and J genes are TRBV20-1 and TRBJ2-3; TRBD2 aligns across 11 bases. Germline CDR1 DFQATT, CDR2 SNEGSKA (reference sequence). V lost 6 bases and J lost 8; bases outside the gene matches: 10. This CDR3 spans 14 amino acids. The CDR3 DNA reads as TGCAGTGCGCAAGATAGCGGGAGGGAAGGTACGCAGTATTTT. Translation: CSAQDSGREGTQYF.

The chain combines TRBV7-9 with TRBJ2-3; TRBD2 matches 8 bases. Per the germline V gene, CDR1 is SEHNR and CDR2 is FQNEAQ (reference sequence). Trimming at V came to 4 bases and at J to 3 bases, leaving 9 bases not matched to a gene. There are 16 residues in the CDR3. The DNA of the CDR3 is TGTGCCAGCAGCTCCCGACTAGCGCCTACGACAGATACGCAGTATTTT. Its protein product is CASSSRLAPTTDTQYF.

The chain uses TRBV5-1 and TRBJ2-2; TRBD2 aligns across 12 bases. J lost 4 bases, V lost 0 bases, and 7 bases had no gene match. There are 18 residues in the CDR3. Germline loops: CDR1 SGHRS, CDR2 YFSETQ. CDR3: CASSLGLAGVPPTGELFF. CDR3 nucleotide sequence: TGCGCCAGCAGCTTGGGACTAGCGGGAGTCCCCCCCACCGGGGAGCTGTTTTTT.

This clonotype was seen a few times. The rearrangement joins TRBV20-1 to TRBJ1-2, with a weak D call TRBD1 (5 bases). V was shortened by 2 bases and J by 4 bases, with 8 bases between the two germline ends. CDR1 is DFQATT and CDR2 is SNEGSKA in the germline V gene (reference sequence). The CDR3 sequence is 12 residues long. The CDR3: CSARRQTYGYTF. The CDR3, as DNA: TGCAGTGCTAGAAGACAGACCTATGGCTACACCTTC.

In its sample, this clonotype was seen a few times. The chain is built from TRBV12-3 or TRBV12-4 and TRBJ2-7; the D is unclear. The CDR3 loop spans 14 amino acids. Trimming pared 5 bases from V and 2 bases from J, leaving 13 bases between. In DNA form, the CDR3 reads TGTGCCAGCAGTCCCCAGACAAATACCTACGAGCAGTACTTC. It is translated as CASSPQTNTYEQYF.

The chain recombines TRBV5-1 with TRBJ2-2, with 11 bases aligning to TRBD2. Germline loops: CDR1 SGHRS, CDR2 YFSETQ. CDR3 length: 18 residues. V gave up 0 bases and J gave up 1 base; unmatched junction bases: 5. Here the CDR3 reads CASSLELLAGVNTGELFF. The CDR3 DNA reads as TGCGCCAGCAGCTTGGAGTTACTAGCGGGAGTGAACACCGGGGAGCTGTTTTTT.

This clonotype has a handful of counts. CDR3 protein: CASRRTSGGAGEQFF. The CDR3 DNA reads TGTGCCAGCAGGCGGACTAGCGGGGGGGCCGGTGAGCAGTTCTTC. The chain is built from TRBV6-4 and TRBJ2-1, with 15 bases lining up with TRBD2. The CDR3 has 15 residues. The junction had 6 bases not matched to a gene; V was cut back by 6 bases and J by 9 bases. The germline V gene has CDR1 MRHNA and CDR2 SNTAGT.

The chain couples TRBV6-6 to TRBJ1-2; D gene uncertain. Trimming shortened V by 11 bases and J by 10 bases, and 14 bases separated the two germline ends. Looked up from germline, CDR1 is MNHNY and CDR2 is SVGAGI (reference sequence). This CDR3 has 10 residues. CDR3 DNA: TGTGCCTCCCGGACGGAAGTCTACACCTTC. Its protein product is CASRTEVYTF.

J is TRBJ2-7 and V is TRBV2, with 9 bases that match TRBD1. Germline CDR1 SNHLY, CDR2 FYNNEI. The CDR3 extends over 12 amino acids. Written as DNA, the CDR3 is TGTGCGAACCGGGACAGGGACTACGAGCAGTACTTC. This gives the protein CANRDRDYEQYF.

In its sample, this clonotype was seen a few times. The chain employs TRBV10-3 and TRBJ2-1, with D possibly being TRBD1 (6 bases). CDR3 length: 13 residues. Trimming pared 11 bases from V and 5 bases from J, leaving 16 bases between. CDR1 and CDR2 (germline): ENHRY, SYGVKD. CDR3 residues: CAHSTGNNNEQFF. DNA for the CDR3: TGTGCCCACAGCACAGGGAATAACAATGAGCAGTTCTTC.

In this sample, this clonotype turned up many times. The rearrangement links TRBV20-1 to TRBJ1-2, with D tentatively TRBD1 (5 bases). The CDR3 totals 11 residues. V gave up 1 base and J gave up 8 bases, with 8 bases separating them. Germline V gene data show CDR1 as DFQATT and CDR2 as SNEGSKA (reference sequence). The CDR3, as DNA: TGCAGTGCTAGAGTGGGGGAAGGCTACACCTTC. This translates into CSARVGEGYTF.

The table lists this clonotype with a few counts. The CDR3 loop is CASSSSGGSRETQYF. In nucleotides, the CDR3 is TGCGCCAGCAGCTCTAGCGGGGGATCGAGGGAGACCCAGTACTTC. V usage is TRBV5-1 and J usage is TRBJ2-5, with 10 bases that match TRBD2. This CDR3 comprises 15 residues. The V gene's germline CDR1 is SGHRS and CDR2 YFSETQ. With 3 bases clipped from V and 5 bases from J, the junction kept 7 bases outside the gene matches. The variable domain in full, with the rest retrieved from reference TRBV5-1 and TRBJ2-5, is KAGVTQTPRYLIKTRGQQVTLSCSPISGHRSVSWYQQTPGQGLQFLFEYFSETQRNKGNFPGRFSGRQFSNSRSEMNVSTLELGDSALYLCASSSSGGSRETQYFGPGTRLLVL.